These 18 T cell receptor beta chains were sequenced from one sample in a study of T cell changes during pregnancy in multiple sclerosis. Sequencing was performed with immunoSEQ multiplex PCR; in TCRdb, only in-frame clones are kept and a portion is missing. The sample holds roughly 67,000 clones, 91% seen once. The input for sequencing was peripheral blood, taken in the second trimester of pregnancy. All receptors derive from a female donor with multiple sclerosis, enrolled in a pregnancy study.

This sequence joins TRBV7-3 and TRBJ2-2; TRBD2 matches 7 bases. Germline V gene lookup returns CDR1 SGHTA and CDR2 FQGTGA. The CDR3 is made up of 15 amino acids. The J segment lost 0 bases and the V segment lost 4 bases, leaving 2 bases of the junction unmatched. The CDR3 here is CASSSSGANTGELFF. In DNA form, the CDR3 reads TGTGCCAGCAGCTCCAGCGGGGCGAACACCGGGGAGCTGTTTTTT.

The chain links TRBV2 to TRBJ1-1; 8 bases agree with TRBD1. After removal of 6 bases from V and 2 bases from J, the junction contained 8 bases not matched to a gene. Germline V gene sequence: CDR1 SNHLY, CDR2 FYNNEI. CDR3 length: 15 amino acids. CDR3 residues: CASSGPGGGNTEAFF. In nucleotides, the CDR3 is TGTGCCAGCAGCGGACCAGGGGGCGGAAACACTGAAGCTTTCTTT.

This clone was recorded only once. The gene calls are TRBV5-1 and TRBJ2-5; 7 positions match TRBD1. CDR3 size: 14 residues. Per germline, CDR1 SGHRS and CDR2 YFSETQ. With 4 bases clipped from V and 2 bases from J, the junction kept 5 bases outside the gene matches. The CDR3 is CASSQQTGQETQYF. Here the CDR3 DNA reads TGCGCCAGCAGCCAGCAGACAGGGCAAGAGACCCAGTACTTC.

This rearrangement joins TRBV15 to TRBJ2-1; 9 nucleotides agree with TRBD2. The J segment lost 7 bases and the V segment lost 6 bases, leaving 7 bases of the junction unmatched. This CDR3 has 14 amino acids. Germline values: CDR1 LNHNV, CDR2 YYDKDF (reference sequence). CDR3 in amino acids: CATSEVAGVNEQFF. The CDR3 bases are TGTGCCACCAGTGAAGTAGCGGGAGTGAATGAGCAGTTCTTC.

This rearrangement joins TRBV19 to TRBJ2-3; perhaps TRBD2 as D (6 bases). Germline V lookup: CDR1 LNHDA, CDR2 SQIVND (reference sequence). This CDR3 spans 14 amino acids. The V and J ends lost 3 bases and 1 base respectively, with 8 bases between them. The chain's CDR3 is CASSIQRGTDTQYF. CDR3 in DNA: TGTGCCAGTAGTATCCAGCGGGGCACAGATACGCAGTATTTT.

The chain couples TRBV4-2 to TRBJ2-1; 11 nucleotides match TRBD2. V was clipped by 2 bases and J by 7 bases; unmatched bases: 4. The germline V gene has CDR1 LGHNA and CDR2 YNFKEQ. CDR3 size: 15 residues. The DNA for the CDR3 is TGTGCCAGCAGCCAATCTAGCGGGGGGCAAAATGAGCAGTTCTTC. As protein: CASSQSSGGQNEQFF.

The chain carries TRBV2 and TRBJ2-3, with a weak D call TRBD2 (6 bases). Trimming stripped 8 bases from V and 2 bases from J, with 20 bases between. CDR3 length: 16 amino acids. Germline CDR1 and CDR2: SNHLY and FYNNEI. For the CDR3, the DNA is TGTGCCAGCGTAGGAGGGAGTAGCGGCTACACAGATACGCAGTATTTT. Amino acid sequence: CASVGGSSGYTDTQYF.

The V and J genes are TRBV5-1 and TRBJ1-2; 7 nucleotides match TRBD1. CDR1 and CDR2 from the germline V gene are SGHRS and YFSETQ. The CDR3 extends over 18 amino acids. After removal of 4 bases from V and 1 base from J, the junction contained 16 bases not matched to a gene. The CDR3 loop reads CASSLGGGRVELNYGYTF. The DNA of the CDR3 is TGCGCCAGCAGCCTAGGAGGGGGCAGGGTAGAACTTAACTATGGCTACACCTTC.

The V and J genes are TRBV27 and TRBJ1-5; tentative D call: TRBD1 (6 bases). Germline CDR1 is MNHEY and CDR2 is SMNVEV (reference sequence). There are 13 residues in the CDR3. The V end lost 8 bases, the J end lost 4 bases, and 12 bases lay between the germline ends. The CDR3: CASGRGANQPQHF. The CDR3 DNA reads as TGTGCCAGCGGACGGGGGGCGAATCAGCCCCAGCATTTT.

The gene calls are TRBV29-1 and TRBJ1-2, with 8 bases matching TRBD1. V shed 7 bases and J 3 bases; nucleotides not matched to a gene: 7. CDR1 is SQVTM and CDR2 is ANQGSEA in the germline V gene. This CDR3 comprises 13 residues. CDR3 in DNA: TGCAGCGGCGGTTCAGGGGGCGACTATGGCTACACCTTC. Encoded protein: CSGGSGGDYGYTF. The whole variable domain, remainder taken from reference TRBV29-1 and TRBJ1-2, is SAVISQKPSRDICQRGTSLTIQCQVDSQVTMMFWYRQQPGQSLTLIATANQGSEATYESGFVIDKFPISRPNLTFSTLTVSNMSPEDSSIYLCSGGSGGDYGYTFGSGTRLTVV.

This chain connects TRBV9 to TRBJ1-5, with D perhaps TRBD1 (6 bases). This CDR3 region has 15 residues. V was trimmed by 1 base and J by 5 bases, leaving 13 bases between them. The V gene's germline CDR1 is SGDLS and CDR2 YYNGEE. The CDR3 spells CASSVSRGGDQPQHF. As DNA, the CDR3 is TGTGCCAGCAGCGTAAGTAGAGGGGGAGATCAGCCCCAGCATTTT.

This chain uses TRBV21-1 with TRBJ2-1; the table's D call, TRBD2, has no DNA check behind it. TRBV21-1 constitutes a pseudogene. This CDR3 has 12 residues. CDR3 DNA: TGTGCCAGCAGCAAGTGTCAGGGAGGGCAGTTCTTC. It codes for CASSKCQGGQFF.

CDR3 DNA sequence: TGCGCCAGCAGCCAAGTCCTAGCGGGCAAGTATAATGAGCAGTTCTTC. It is translated as CASSQVLAGKYNEQFF. The chain employs TRBV4-1 and TRBJ2-1; 8 bases fit TRBD2. Germline-derived CDR1 and CDR2 are MGHRA and YSYEKL. V dropped 1 base and J dropped 7; count of bases not matched to a gene: 9. This CDR3 is built from 16 residues.

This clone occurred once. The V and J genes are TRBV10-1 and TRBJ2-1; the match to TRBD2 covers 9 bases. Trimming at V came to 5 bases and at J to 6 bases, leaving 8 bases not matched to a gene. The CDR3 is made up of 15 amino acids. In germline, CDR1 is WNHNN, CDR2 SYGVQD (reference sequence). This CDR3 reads CASSLAGPRSNEQFF. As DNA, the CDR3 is TGCGCCAGCAGTCTAGCGGGGCCTCGATCCAATGAGCAGTTCTTC.

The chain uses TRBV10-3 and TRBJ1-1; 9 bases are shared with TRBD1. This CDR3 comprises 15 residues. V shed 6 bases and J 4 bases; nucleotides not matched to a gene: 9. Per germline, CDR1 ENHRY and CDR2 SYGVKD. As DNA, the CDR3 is TGTGCCATCAGCTGGACAGGGGAGGTGGGCACTGAAGCTTTCTTT. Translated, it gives CAISWTGEVGTEAFF.

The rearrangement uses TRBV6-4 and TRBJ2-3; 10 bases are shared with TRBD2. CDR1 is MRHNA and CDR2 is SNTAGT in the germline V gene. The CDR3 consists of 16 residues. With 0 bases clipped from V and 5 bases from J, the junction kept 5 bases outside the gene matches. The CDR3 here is CASSDSSGGAVDTQYF. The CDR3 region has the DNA TGTGCCAGCAGTGACTCCAGCGGGGGGGCGGTAGATACGCAGTATTTT.

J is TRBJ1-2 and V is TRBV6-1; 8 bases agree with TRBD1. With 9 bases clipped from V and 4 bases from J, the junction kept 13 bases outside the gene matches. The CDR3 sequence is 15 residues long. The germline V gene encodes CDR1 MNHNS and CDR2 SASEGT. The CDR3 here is CASKSAGDRRYGYTF. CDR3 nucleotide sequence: TGTGCCAGTAAGAGCGCCGGGGACAGGCGCTATGGCTACACCTTC.

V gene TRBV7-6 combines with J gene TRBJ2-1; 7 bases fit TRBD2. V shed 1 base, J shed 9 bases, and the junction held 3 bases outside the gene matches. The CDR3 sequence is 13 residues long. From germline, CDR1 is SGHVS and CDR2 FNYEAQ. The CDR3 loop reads CASSLVGGGEQFF. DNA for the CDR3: TGTGCCAGCAGCTTAGTGGGGGGGGGTGAGCAGTTCTTC.